This T cell receptor beta chain was retrieved from a study of blood T cell repertoires in COVID-19. This clone has only a few counts. CDR1 GTSNPN and CDR2 SVGIG come from the germline V gene (reference sequence). Trimming took 1 base from V and 4 from J; bases not matched to a gene: 6. This CDR3 contains 15 residues. Libraries were prepared by immunoSEQ multiplex PCR; TCRdb keeps only in-frame clonotypes and omits some of them. Here the sample spans 140,000 to 150,000 clones, approximately 82% being singletons. This clonotype was obtained from a human donor with acute or convalescent COVID-19. The donor label of this sample is uncertain. The V gene is TRBV30, the J gene TRBJ1-1; TRBD1 agrees at 10 bases. The specimen was peripheral blood. The CDR3 region is CAWSAPRTGGTEAFF. CDR3 sequence (DNA): TGTGCCTGGAGTGCCCCCAGGACAGGGGGCACTGAAGCTTTCTTT.